This TCR beta chain was captured in a study of circulating CD8 cells and anti-PD-1 response in melanoma (dated by TCRdb to about 2020). Regarding the study in general: Patients received nivolumab intravenously at 3 mg/kg every 2 weeks. Patients with complete or partial responses were classified as responders, and patients with stable or progressive disease (RECIST v1.1) were classified as non-responders. The TCR repertoire analysis included about eleven melanoma patients, of whom 7 were non-responders and 4 were responders. Of the approximately 13 patients in the melanoma cohort, seven received anti-PD-1 as first-line therapy and six had prior targeted therapy or immunotherapy. PD-1 on on-treatment samples was detected using a biotinylated anti-human IgG4 antibody.

Findings and caveats that apply to the study as a whole: Repertoires were largely private between subsets, with under 7% of TRB clonotypes shared at M1; sharing was highest between DPOS and TIGIT. Because material was limited, experiments were generally done without replicates. The DNEG repertoire was the most diverse; PD-1 and DPOS showed similar, higher clonality, and TIGIT repertoires were the least diverse. The authors pointed out that the cohort included both treatment-naive and previously treated patients, and that this mix could influence the results. Because tumor material could not be accessed, tumor reactivity was instead assessed with peptide assays on expanded sorted subsets. The published TCR repertoire comparisons relied only on baseline and M1 samples from a small cohort that had few responders.

The sample was run on a NextSeq 500. The QIAseq Immune Repertoire RNA Library Kit, Human TCR Panel was used to prepare TCR libraries from 15 ng of total RNA. Sequencing of the TCR libraries was done on an Illumina NextSeq with a Mid Output V2 kit and asymmetric 261x41 paired-end reads. Every TCR library was diluted down to around 4 nM, then pooled, denatured and loaded at roughly 0.91 pM. Processing in the source paper ran as follows. The QIAGEN GeneGlobe Data Analysis Center was used to process TCR FASTQ files, and downstream analysis was done in R 3.5.2. Clonality was calculated as one minus the Shannon entropy normalized by the log of the number of unique productive sequences. TRA or TRB clonotypes differing in abundance between baseline and M1 were identified within each subset by Fisher exact tests at 5% FDR. Clonotypes with differential abundance were classified as emerging, expanding, contracting or non-expanding/contracting. Morisita's overlap index was used to measure repertoire overlap between patients. TCRdb applied fastp at Q25 and MiXCR to the public reads, then kept only in-frame beta chains. All rows with the same CDR3 protein become a single entry with the most common DNA and genes. What appears here as the V and J calls and clone size reflects TCRdb's work, not the paper's. The sample table shows around 360 distinct CDR3 sequences, and 9.5% to 15% are seen once. The ten largest clones add up to roughly a sixth of the sample.

This clonotype qualifies as large (0.1 to 1%). What antigen it recognizes has not been identified. One base away there is no much larger clone; base qualities are not given. Using a BD FACSAria II cell sorter, four subsets defined by PD-1 and/or TIGIT were sorted out of live CD3+CD8+TCRalphabeta+ cells. Circulating CD8 T cells were sorted into four subsets by PD-1 and TIGIT expression to characterize their relevance to anti-PD-1 therapy response. From each sorted CD8 T-cell subset, both TCR alpha and TCR beta chains were sequenced. Peripheral blood was collected before the first anti-PD-1 injection, after two injections and after four injections. PBMCs were isolated immediately by Ficoll gradient centrifugation. Until use, PBMCs were kept cryopreserved in liquid nitrogen in RPMI containing 20% FCS and 10% DMSO. After thawing, PBMCs were stained with a viability dye plus antibodies against CD3, CD8alpha, TCRalphabeta, PD-1 and TIGIT. Total RNA was extracted with the RNeasy Kit, and a RIN above 7 was reached by every sample.

The source of this sequence is a human donor with melanoma. The sample was CD8+ T cells from PBMCs, taken at baseline or after one month of anti-PD-1 therapy (not recorded which).

The CDR3: CASSQAGAGTEAFF. The sequence in DNA is TGTGCCAGCAGTCAGGCAGGGGCGGGCACTGAAGCTTTCTTT. The chain links TRBV9 with TRBJ1-1; the D region possibly corresponds to TRBD1 (6 bases align). Via the germline V gene, CDR1 is SGDLS and CDR2 YYNGEE. Trimming takes 5 bases from V and 4 bases from J, and the germline ends sit 15 bases apart. The CDR3 has 14 amino acids, counting the end cysteine and phenylalanine. The kept DNA is CDR3 alone, 42 bases in frame from the first base.